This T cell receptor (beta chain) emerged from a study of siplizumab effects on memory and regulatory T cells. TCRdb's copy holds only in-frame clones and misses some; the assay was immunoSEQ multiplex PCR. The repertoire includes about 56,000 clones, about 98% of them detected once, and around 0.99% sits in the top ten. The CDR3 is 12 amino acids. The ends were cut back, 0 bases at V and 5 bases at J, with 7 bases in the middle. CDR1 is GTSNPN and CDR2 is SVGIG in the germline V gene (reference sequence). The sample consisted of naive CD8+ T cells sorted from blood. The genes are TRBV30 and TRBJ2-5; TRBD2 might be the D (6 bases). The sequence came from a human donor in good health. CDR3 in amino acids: CAWSVGGETQYF. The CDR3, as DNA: TGTGCCTGGAGTGTTGGGGGGGAGACCCAGTACTTC.